A selection of T cell receptor beta chains follows, all from one sample in a study of human T cells and chemical hapten exposure. TCRdb itself ran the RACE reads through MiXCR, one entry per CDR3 protein. Here the sample spans more than 150,000 distinct CDR3 sequences, around a quarter being singletons. Sequences were derived from whole blood, sampled in connection with sensitization to the hapten diphenylcyclopropenone (DPC). The receptor set was obtained from a woman aged 40 to 50 with alopecia areata. Some clones in this sample may be carry-over from other donors' samples. Both conserved end residues are part of each CDR3. Fields, in order: clone size, V gene, J gene, CDR3 length, CDR3 protein. Clone size, where shown, is once, few, many, or a class for clones that have expanded.

-	TRBV7-2	TRBJ2-7	19	CASSSRPGLAARSSYEQYF
-	TRBV5-6	TRBJ2-5	13	CASSLSRIETQYF
-	TRBV29-1	TRBJ2-1	12	CSGRQGSHEQFF
-	TRBV7-9	TRBJ2-3	16	CASSPDLAVSTDTQYF
-	TRBV7-9	TRBJ1-4	13	CASSSSGSGKLFF
few	TRBV6-5	TRBJ1-2	16	CASSPGTGALLYGYTF
many	TRBV18	TRBJ2-3	16	CASSPTTLQDTDTQYF
few	TRBV28	TRBJ1-5	16	CASSTTGQRSNQPQHF
-	TRBV9	TRBJ1-2	15	CASSTPTPQGKGYTF
-	TRBV28	TRBJ2-1	15	CASSFSGGAYNEQFF
once	TRBV28	TRBJ2-7	14	CASSNAGGRGEQYF
-	TRBV10-3	TRBJ1-5	13	CAISPDRAQPQHF
-	TRBV28	TRBJ2-7	15	CASIPLNPAPYEQYF
many	TRBV7-2	TRBJ2-1	17	CASSYTLGFSSYNEQFF
-	TRBV28	TRBJ2-7	11	CASSWRGEQYF
many	TRBV6-2/TRBV6-3	TRBJ1-1	13	CASSYRGLSEAFF
few	TRBV27	TRBJ2-7	15	CASSLGDTFSYEQYF
-	TRBV7-2	TRBJ1-3	14	CASSLYGFGNTIYF
few	TRBV6-1	TRBJ1-5	13	CASSELTNQPQHF
few	TRBV21-1	TRBJ2-7	15	CASSPRDGTFYEQYF
few	TRBV29-1	TRBJ2-5	13	CSHKGGGQETQYF
-	TRBV7-2	TRBJ2-5	15	CASSARLAGQETQYF
once	TRBV15	TRBJ2-4	15	CATSSMVAGAQEMYF
few	TRBV7-2	TRBJ2-3	15	CASSPWGGSTDTQYF
-	TRBV7-9	TRBJ1-1	14	CASSQGLGNTEAFF
few	TRBV29-1	TRBJ1-5	15	CSVRLTGARDQPQHF
many	TRBV29-1	TRBJ2-3	15	CSVAGGTRSTDTQYF
-	TRBV20-1	TRBJ2-7	13	CSAVRDSGYEQYF
-	TRBV9	TRBJ2-7	13	CASSVGTGGEQYF
few	TRBV9	TRBJ2-1	14	CASSVVFGEVEQFF
-	TRBV6-2/TRBV6-3	TRBJ2-1	16	CASSYYGGSSYNEQFF
few	TRBV7-3	TRBJ1-1	16	CASSPHAHGPKGEAFF
many	TRBV7-2	TRBJ2-3	13	CASSFGSSDTQYF
few	TRBV10-3	TRBJ1-1	13	CAISELDRGEAFF
-	TRBV11-3	TRBJ2-1	12	CASSPNDNEQFF
many	TRBV19	TRBJ2-5	15	CASSILAAGQETQYF
-	TRBV7-3	TRBJ2-1	14	CASSPGLANDEQFF
-	TRBV10-3	TRBJ2-5	16	CAISEFGTGGRETQYF
few	TRBV10-3	TRBJ1-2	16	CAISETSPGARNGYTF
-	TRBV4-3	TRBJ2-1	17	CASSLGTSGSGGNEQFF
-	TRBV6-2/TRBV6-3	TRBJ2-2	19	CASKTLPGQGLISAGELFF
-	TRBV7-2	TRBJ2-7	11	CATRSNYEQYF
-	TRBV2	TRBJ2-2	13	CASRKDSTGELFF
few	TRBV20-1	TRBJ1-5	14	CSARRASSNQPQHF
-	TRBV3-1	TRBJ1-1	12	CASLGGATEAFF
many	TRBV20-1	TRBJ1-1	13	CSVPGMRNTEAFF
few	TRBV20-1	TRBJ1-4	15	CSARDLGRDNEKLFF
few	TRBV2	TRBJ2-1	14	CASSELAGRYEQFF